A selection of T cell receptor beta chains follows, all from one sample in a study of shared clonotypes between healthy human individuals. The data were produced by immunoSEQ multiplex PCR, yet TCRdb's version contains in-frame clones alone and is incomplete. The data contain some 2 million clones, 85% to 95% of them seen just once; the ten biggest clones take up roughly 0.13%. The sequenced material came from naive CD4+ T cells sorted from blood. The receptors here all came from a man aged 18 to 30 in good health. CDR3s include the opening cysteine and the closing phenylalanine or tryptophan. The D gene is left open where the match is weak. Expanded clones are given a class, and other clones once, few, many or no size at all.

cdr3_nt cdr3_aa d_call v_call cdr3_length clone_size j_call
TGTGCCGCTCAGGGTGGGGTTAATGAAAAACTGTTTTTT CAAQGGVNEKLFF NA TRBV10-3 13 NA TRBJ1-4
TGTGCCAGCAGCTCGACTAGCGGGGGCATCTCCTACAATGAGCAGTTCTTC CASSSTSGGISYNEQFF TRBD2 TRBV7-8 17 NA TRBJ2-1
TGTGCCAGCAGCCTGCCCGGGCTAGCCAAAAACATTCAGTACTTC CASSLPGLAKNIQYF NA TRBV7-8 15 NA TRBJ2-4
TGTGCCAGCAGTCGGAAGAACACAGATACGCAGTATTTT CASSRKNTDTQYF NA TRBV6-5 13 NA TRBJ2-3
TGTGCCAGCACCAGGACAGGGAACACCGGGGAGCTGTTTTTT CASTRTGNTGELFF TRBD1 TRBV25-1 14 NA TRBJ2-2
TGTGCCAGCAGTCCCAACAGTGGGCGCTATGGCTACACCTTC CASSPNSGRYGYTF NA TRBV6-6 14 NA TRBJ1-2
TGTGCCAGCAGCACGACGGGACTAGCAGACGAGCAGTACTTC CASSTTGLADEQYF TRBD2 TRBV7-2 14 NA TRBJ2-7
TGTGCCAGCAGCTCCGGGACAGGGTCCTATGGCTACACCTTC CASSSGTGSYGYTF TRBD1 TRBV5-4 14 NA TRBJ1-2
TGCAGCGTCCGACAGGGCTTACAAGAGACCCAGTACTTC CSVRQGLQETQYF TRBD1 TRBV29-1 13 once TRBJ2-5
TGTGCCAGCTCATCCGACGGGGCAGGGAGTGCGGAGACCCAGTACTTC CASSSDGAGSAETQYF NA TRBV28 16 NA TRBJ2-5
TGTGCCAGCAGCTTAGGAGGCTCCCCCAGTGAGCAGTTCTTC CASSLGGSPSEQFF NA TRBV11-3 14 NA TRBJ2-1
TGCGCCAGCAGCTTGCTCGGGACGGAACAAGAGACCCAGTACTTC CASSLLGTEQETQYF NA TRBV5-1 15 NA TRBJ2-5
TGTGCCATCAGTGAGTCGCGGGGCCCGTTTACGCAGTATTTT CAISESRGPFTQYF NA TRBV10-3 14 NA TRBJ2-3
TGTGCCAGCAGTGAAAACGAGGGCAGGGAGCAGTTCTTC CASSENEGREQFF NA TRBV2 13 NA TRBJ2-1
TGCGCCAGCAGCTTGGCCTGGTTTATGACTAGCGGGGCGGAGACCCAGTACTTC CASSLAWFMTSGAETQYF TRBD2 TRBV5-1 18 NA TRBJ2-5
TGTGCCAGCAGTTACGACGGGAATCAGCCCCAGCATTTT CASSYDGNQPQHF NA TRBV6-5 13 NA TRBJ1-5
TGTGCCAGCAGCTTGGGGACAGGGGGCGCCCATGGCTACACCTTC CASSLGTGGAHGYTF TRBD1 TRBV11-2 15 NA TRBJ1-2
TGTGCCAGCTCACCAAGGCAGACAGATACGCAGTATTTT CASSPRQTDTQYF NA TRBV18 13 once TRBJ2-3
TGTGCCAGCAGCCTAAATACGCAGGGGCCCCAGCATTTT CASSLNTQGPQHF NA TRBV14 13 NA TRBJ1-5
TGTGCCAGCAGCTTAGGTCCTTTGTACGAGCAGTACTTC CASSLGPLYEQYF NA TRBV7-2 13 many TRBJ2-7
TGTGCCAGCAGTAGGGTAGAGTATGGGGCCAACGTCCTGACTTTC CASSRVEYGANVLTF NA TRBV5-4 15 NA TRBJ2-6
TGCGCCAGCAGCTTGGGGGGACAGTACCAAGAGACCCAGTACTTC CASSLGGQYQETQYF TRBD1 TRBV5-1 15 NA TRBJ2-5
TGTGCCAGCAGAGACAGGGGCCGCTCCTACAATGAGCAGTTCTTC CASRDRGRSYNEQFF TRBD1 TRBV28 15 NA TRBJ2-1
TGTGCCAGCAGCCCTGAACCGGGACAGGGGGCGATTACTGAAAAACTGTTTTTT CASSPEPGQGAITEKLFF TRBD1 TRBV5-4 18 NA TRBJ1-4
TGCGCCAGCAGCCACAGGACAGGGGGCTACGAGCAGTACTTC CASSHRTGGYEQYF TRBD1 TRBV4-3 14 NA TRBJ2-7
TGTGCCTGGAGTATCAACCTTAACTATGGCTACACCTTC CAWSINLNYGYTF NA TRBV30 13 NA TRBJ1-2
TGTGCCAGCAGCTTTGGGCCCGGGGAGCTGTTTTTT CASSFGPGELFF NA TRBV7-2 12 NA TRBJ2-2
TGCAGCGTGGAAAAAGCTAGCACAGATACGCAGTATTTT CSVEKASTDTQYF NA TRBV29-1 13 NA TRBJ2-3
TGTGCCAGCAGCTTGGCCGGTCAGGGGTACAATGAGCAGTTCTTC CASSLAGQGYNEQFF NA TRBV5-6 15 once TRBJ2-1
TGTGCCAGCAGCTTAGGACTAGCGGGAGCAGATACGCAGTATTTT CASSLGLAGADTQYF TRBD2 TRBV7-2 15 NA TRBJ2-3
TGTGCCATCAGTGAAGGAGCGGGGTTCTACAATGAGCAGTTCTTC CAISEGAGFYNEQFF TRBD2 TRBV10-3 15 many TRBJ2-1
TGTGCCAGCAGTGCGCAGGGGGTTGATTCACCCCTCCACTTT CASSAQGVDSPLHF TRBD1 TRBV2 14 few TRBJ1-6
TGTGCCAGCACTCTAGCGGGAGGGCCATACAATGAGCAGTTCTTC CASTLAGGPYNEQFF TRBD2 TRBV7-2 15 NA TRBJ2-1
TGTGCCAGCAGTGGGTCCATTCAAGAGACCCAGTACTTC CASSGSIQETQYF NA TRBV7-6 13 NA TRBJ2-5